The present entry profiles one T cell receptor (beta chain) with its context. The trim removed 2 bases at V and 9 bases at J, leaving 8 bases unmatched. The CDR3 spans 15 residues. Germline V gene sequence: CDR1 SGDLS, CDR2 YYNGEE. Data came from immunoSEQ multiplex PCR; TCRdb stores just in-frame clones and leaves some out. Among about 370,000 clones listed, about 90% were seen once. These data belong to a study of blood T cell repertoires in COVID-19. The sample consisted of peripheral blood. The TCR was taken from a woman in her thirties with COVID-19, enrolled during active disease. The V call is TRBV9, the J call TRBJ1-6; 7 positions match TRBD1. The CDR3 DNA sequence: TGTGCCAGCAGCGTCAACAGGGGCGAAGGTTCACCCCTCCACTTT. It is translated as CASSVNRGEGSPLHF.